This TCR beta chain was captured in a study of blood T cell repertoires in COVID-19. Assay used: immunoSEQ multiplex PCR; TCRdb lists only in-frame clones, some missing. Of 150,000 to 200,000 clones in the sample, about 87% were seen once. Germline V lookup: CDR1 MNHEY, CDR2 SMNVEV (reference sequence). V gave up 10 bases and J gave up 10 bases; unmatched junction bases: 9. This CDR3 comprises 12 residues. Sequencing input: peripheral blood. This TCR was sampled from a woman aged 25-40 years with acute or convalescent COVID-19. The V gene is TRBV27, the J gene TRBJ1-1; 10 nucleotides line up with TRBD1. The CDR3 nucleotides are TGTGCCACAGGAGACAGGGGGCAGTCAGCTTTCTTT. Translation gives CATGDRGQSAFF.